This section outlines one T cell receptor beta chain sequence together with its context. Different DNA sequences within this sample yield the same CDR3. These data belong to a study of blood T cell repertoires in COVID-19. Study-wide background: The United States, Italy and Spain were the sources of the acute and convalescent COVID-19 samples. T cells, B-cell-depleted T cells, or PBMCs supplied cDNA or gDNA.

Here immunoSEQ multiplex PCR was the method, and the copy in TCRdb shows in-frame clones only, minus some. The table lists over 25,000 clones, 75% to 90% of them singletons, with around 7% in the top ten. Trimming pared 0 bases from V and 2 bases from J, leaving 6 bases between. The germline CDR1 and CDR2 sequences are SGDLS and YYNGEE. This CDR3 contains 14 residues. This chain uses TRBV9 with TRBJ1-3; D might be TRBD1 (5 bases). Sequenced material: peripheral blood. The receptor comes from a human donor in a cohort sampled during active COVID-19. CDR3 region: CASSVGGAGNTIYF. DNA for the CDR3: TGTGCCAGCAGCGTAGGGGGGGCTGGAAACACCATATATTTT.